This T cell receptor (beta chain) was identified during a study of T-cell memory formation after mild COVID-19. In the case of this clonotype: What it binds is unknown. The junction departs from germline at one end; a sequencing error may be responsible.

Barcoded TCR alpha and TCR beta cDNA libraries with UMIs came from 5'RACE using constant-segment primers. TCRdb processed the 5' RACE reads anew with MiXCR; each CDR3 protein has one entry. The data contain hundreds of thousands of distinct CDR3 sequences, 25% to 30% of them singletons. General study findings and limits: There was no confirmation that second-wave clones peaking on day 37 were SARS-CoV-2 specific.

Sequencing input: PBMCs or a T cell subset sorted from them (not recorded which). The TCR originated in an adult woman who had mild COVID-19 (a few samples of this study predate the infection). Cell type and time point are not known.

CDR3 coding DNA: TGTGCCAGCACCTTGGAGGCCGGAGAGAACACTGAAGCTTTCTTT. The encoded protein is CASTLEAGENTEAFF. The chain employs TRBV5-5 and TRBJ1-1; no clear D. The CDR3 is 15 amino acids. The germline CDR1 and CDR2 sequences are SGHKS and YYEKEE (reference sequence).